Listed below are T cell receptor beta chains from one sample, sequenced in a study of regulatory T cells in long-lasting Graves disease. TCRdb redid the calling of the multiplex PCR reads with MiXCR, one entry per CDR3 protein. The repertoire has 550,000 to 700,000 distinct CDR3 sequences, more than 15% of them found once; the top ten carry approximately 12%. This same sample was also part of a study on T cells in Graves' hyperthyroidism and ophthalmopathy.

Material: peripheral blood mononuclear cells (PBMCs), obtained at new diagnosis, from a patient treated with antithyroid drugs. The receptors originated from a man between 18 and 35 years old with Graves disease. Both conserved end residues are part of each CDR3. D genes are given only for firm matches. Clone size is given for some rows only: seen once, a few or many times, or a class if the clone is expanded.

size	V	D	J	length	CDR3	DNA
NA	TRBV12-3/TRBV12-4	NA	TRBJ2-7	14	CASSLVGLAVEQYF	TGTGCCAGCAGTTTAGTGGGATTAGCGGTGGAGCAGTACTTC
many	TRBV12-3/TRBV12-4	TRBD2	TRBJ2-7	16	CASSPPRASGTYEQYF	TGTGCCAGCAGTCCCCCTAGGGCTAGCGGGACCTACGAGCAGTACTTC
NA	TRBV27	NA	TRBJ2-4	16	CASSLVRGAAKNIQYF	TGTGCCAGCAGTTTGGTTCGAGGAGCAGCCAAAAACATTCAGTACTTC
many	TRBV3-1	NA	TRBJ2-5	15	CASSQGLGGQETQYF	TGTGCCAGCAGCCAAGGGCTAGGAGGGCAAGAGACCCAGTACTTC
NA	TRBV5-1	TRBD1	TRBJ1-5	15	CASSSGTELNQPQHF	TGCGCCAGCAGCTCCGGGACAGAACTTAATCAGCCCCAGCATTTT
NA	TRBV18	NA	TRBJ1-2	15	CASSPERDLNYGYTF	TGTGCCAGCTCACCGGAGAGGGACTTAAACTATGGCTACACCTTC
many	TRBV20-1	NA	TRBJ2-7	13	CSARVGFRGEQYF	TGCAGTGCTAGAGTGGGGTTTCGTGGCGAGCAGTACTTC
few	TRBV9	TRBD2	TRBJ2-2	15	CASHSTAGGPGELFF	TGTGCCAGCCACTCCACAGCGGGAGGGCCCGGGGAGCTGTTTTTT
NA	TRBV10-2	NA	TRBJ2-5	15	CASGPKGRTEETQYF	TGCGCCAGCGGACCCAAGGGCCGTACGGAGGAGACCCAGTACTTC
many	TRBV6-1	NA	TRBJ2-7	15	CASSDDRLHSYEQYF	TGTGCCAGCAGCGATGACAGGCTCCACTCCTACGAGCAGTACTTC
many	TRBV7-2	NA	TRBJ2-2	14	CASSLRGFTGELFF	TGTGCCAGCAGCTTACGGGGGTTCACCGGGGAGCTGTTTTTT
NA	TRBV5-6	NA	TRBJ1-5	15	CASSWGLTSNQPQHF	TGTGCCAGCAGCTGGGGACTCACAAGCAATCAGCCCCAGCATTTT
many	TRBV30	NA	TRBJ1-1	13	CAGASSQNTEAFF	TGTGCCGGTGCCTCGAGCCAGAACACTGAAGCTTTCTTT
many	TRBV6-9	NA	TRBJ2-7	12	CASSYGVGEQYF	TGTGCCAGCAGTTACGGGGTCGGCGAGCAGTACTTC
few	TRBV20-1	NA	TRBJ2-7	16	CSARGNLFGINQEQYF	TGCAGTGCTAGAGGTAATTTATTCGGGATCAACCAGGAGCAGTACTTC
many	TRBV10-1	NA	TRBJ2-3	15	CASSESTASSDTQYF	TGCGCCAGCAGTGAGTCGACGGCTAGCTCTGATACGCAGTATTTT
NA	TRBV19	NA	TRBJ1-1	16	CASSIMVGQLNTEAFF	TGTGCCAGTAGTATAATGGTAGGGCAGCTGAACACTGAAGCTTTCTTT
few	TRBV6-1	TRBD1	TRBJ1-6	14	CASRTGASNSPLHF	TGTGCCAGCAGGACAGGGGCCTCGAATTCACCCCTCCACTTT
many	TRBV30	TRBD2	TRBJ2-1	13	CAWKLAGFGGQFF	TGTGCCTGGAAACTAGCGGGTTTCGGAGGGCAGTTCTTC
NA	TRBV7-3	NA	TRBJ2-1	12	CASSRESGEQFF	TGTGCCAGCAGCCGCGAGTCGGGTGAGCAGTTCTTC
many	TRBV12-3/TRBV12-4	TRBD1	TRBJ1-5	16	CASSPAGQGSNQPQHF	TGTGCCAGCAGTCCCGCGGGACAGGGCAGCAATCAGCCCCAGCATTTT
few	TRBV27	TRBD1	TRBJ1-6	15	CASSLSGTARAPLHF	TGTGCCAGCAGTTTATCCGGGACAGCCAGAGCACCCCTCCACTTT
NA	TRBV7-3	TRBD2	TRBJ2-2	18	CASSLKGLAGTNTGELFF	TGTGCCAGCAGCTTAAAGGGACTAGCGGGCACGAACACCGGGGAGCTGTTTTTT
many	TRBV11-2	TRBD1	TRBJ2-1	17	CASSLDQGVLSYNEQFF	TGTGCCAGCAGCTTAGATCAGGGGGTCTTGTCCTACAATGAGCAGTTCTTC
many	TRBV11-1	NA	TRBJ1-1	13	CASSPVVRSQAFF	TGTGCCAGCAGCCCAGTGGTCCGGAGCCAAGCTTTCTTT
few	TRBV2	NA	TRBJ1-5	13	CASNRDGNQPQHF	TGTGCCAGCAACAGGGACGGCAATCAGCCCCAGCATTTT
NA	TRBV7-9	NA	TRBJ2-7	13	CASSKRKVYEQYF	TGTGCCAGCAGCAAGCGGAAGGTCTACGAGCAGTACTTC
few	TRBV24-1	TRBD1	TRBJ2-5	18	CATSDMSGTGGGGETQYF	TGTGCCACCAGTGATATGTCCGGGACAGGGGGGGGGGGAGAGACCCAGTACTTC
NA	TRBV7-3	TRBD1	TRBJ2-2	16	CASSRLGQGTTGELFF	TGTGCCAGCAGCCGACTTGGACAGGGTACCACCGGGGAGCTGTTTTTT
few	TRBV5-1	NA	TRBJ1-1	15	CASSFKGVGDTEAFF	TGCGCCAGCAGCTTTAAGGGGGTGGGCGACACTGAAGCTTTCTTT
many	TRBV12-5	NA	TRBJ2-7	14	CASGFRTALYEQYF	TGTGCTAGTGGTTTCAGGACAGCACTCTACGAGCAGTACTTC
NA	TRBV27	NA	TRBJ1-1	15	CASTLGFGMNTEAFF	TGTGCCAGCACCCTAGGGTTTGGGATGAACACTGAAGCTTTCTTT
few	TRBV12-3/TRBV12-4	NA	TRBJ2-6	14	CASSPSWGANVLTF	TGTGCCAGCAGCCCATCATGGGGGGCCAACGTCCTAACTTTC
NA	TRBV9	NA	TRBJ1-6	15	CASSVAGTYNSPLHF	TGTGCCAGCAGCGTAGCGGGGACTTATAATTCACCCCTCCACTTT
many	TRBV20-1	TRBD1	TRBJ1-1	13	CSARGQANTEAFF	TGCAGTGCTAGGGGACAGGCGAACACTGAAGCTTTCTTT
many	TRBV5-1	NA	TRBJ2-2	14	CASNEGPHTGELFF	TGCGCCAGCAACGAGGGACCGCACACCGGGGAGCTGTTTTTT
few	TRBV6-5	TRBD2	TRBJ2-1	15	CASSYSGGSRDEQFF	TGTGCCAGCAGTTACTCGGGGGGGAGTAGGGATGAGCAGTTCTTC
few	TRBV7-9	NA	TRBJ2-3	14	CASSSYKGANTQYF	TGTGCCAGCAGCTCCTATAAAGGGGCAAATACGCAGTATTTT
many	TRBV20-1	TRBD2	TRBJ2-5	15	CSASTSGRAGETQYF	TGCAGTGCATCGACTAGCGGGAGGGCCGGGGAGACCCAGTACTTC
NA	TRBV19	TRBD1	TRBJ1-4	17	CASGTSLYRGANEKLFF	TGTGCCAGTGGGACAAGTTTATACAGGGGAGCTAATGAAAAACTGTTTTTT
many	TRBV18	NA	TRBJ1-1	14	CASSRVRSNTEAFF	TGTGCCAGCTCACGGGTCAGATCGAACACTGAAGCTTTCTTT
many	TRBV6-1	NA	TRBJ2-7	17	CASSHPASPRFLYEQYF	TGTGCCAGCAGTCACCCCGCGAGCCCGAGATTCCTCTACGAGCAGTACTTC
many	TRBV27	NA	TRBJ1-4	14	CASSLQGTNEKLFF	TGTGCCAGCAGTTTGCAGGGAACTAATGAAAAACTGTTTTTT
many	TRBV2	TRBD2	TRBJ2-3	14	CASGLASSTDTQYF	TGTGCCAGCGGACTAGCGTCTAGCACAGATACGCAGTATTTT
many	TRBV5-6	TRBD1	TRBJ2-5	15	CASSLFGTGVQTQYF	TGTGCCAGCAGCTTGTTTGGGACAGGGGTACAGACCCAGTACTTC
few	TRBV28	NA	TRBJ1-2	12	CASAAFNYGYTF	TGTGCCAGCGCTGCTTTTAACTATGGCTACACCTTC
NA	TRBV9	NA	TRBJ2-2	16	CASSVEGGGYTGELFF	TGTGCCAGCAGCGTAGAGGGCGGGGGCTATACCGGGGAGCTGTTTTTT
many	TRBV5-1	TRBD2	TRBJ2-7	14	CASSSASGSYEQYF	TGCGCCAGCAGTTCGGCTAGCGGGAGTTACGAGCAGTACTTC
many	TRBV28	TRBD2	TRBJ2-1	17	CASSLTASGRSDNEQFF	TGTGCCAGCAGCCTAACCGCCTCCGGGAGGAGCGACAATGAGCAGTTCTTC
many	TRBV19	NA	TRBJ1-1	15	CASSNAWMGNTEAFF	TGTGCCAGTAGTAACGCCTGGATGGGGAACACTGAAGCTTTCTTT
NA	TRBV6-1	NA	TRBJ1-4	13	CASARQSWEKLFF	TGTGCCAGCGCCCGACAGTCGTGGGAAAAACTGTTTTTT